This T cell receptor beta chain appears in the sequencing data of a study of OX40 agonist ivuxolimab in advanced cancers. As for the study in general: Enrolled patients in dose escalation had cancers that were hepatocellular carcinoma, melanoma, renal cell or head and neck cancer. Aged about 20 to 80 with a mean of approximately 60 years, they were more than 80% male. The study's findings and limits: Mean expanded clone counts were higher in CD8+ than CD4+ T cells.

Notes on this clone: Its antigen is not known.

CDR1 is MNHEY, CDR2 SMNVEV, per germline (reference sequence). The CDR3 runs 13 residues. The V end was cut by 3 bases, the J end by 10 bases, with 12 bases between. Prior autoimmune disease or systemic immunosuppression barred patients. Data came from immunoSEQ multiplex PCR; TCRdb stores just in-frame clones and leaves some out. The data show approximately 18,000 clones, about 77% seen once. This specimen consisted of CD4+ or CD8+ T cells sorted from blood, obtained in a trial of the OX40 agonist ivuxolimab. The clonotype comes from an adult with an advanced solid tumor such as melanoma, head and neck, liver or kidney cancer. This chain connects TRBV27 to TRBJ2-2, with D possibly being TRBD2 (6 bases). The chain's CDR3 is CASSLGRRAELFF. CDR3 coding DNA: TGTGCCAGCAGTTTGGGGAGGCGAGCGGAGCTGTTTTTT.